Here is one T cell receptor (beta chain) with its context. Its antigen is not identified. TCR beta CDR3 amplification used RNA transcripts. HTBI primers served in a first-round RT-PCR, which a second-round multiplex PCR followed. TCRdb analysed the multiplex PCR reads with MiXCR anew, one entry per CDR3 protein. The data contain hundreds of thousands of distinct CDR3 sequences, about 40% of them singletons. The data derive from a study of Graves' ophthalmopathy and Graves' hyperthyroidism. Study as a whole: Peripheral blood samples were taken at initial diagnosis, before any treatment. Study-level results: A model built from 13 signatures distinguished ophthalmopathy from stable hyperthyroidism with approximately 89% sensitivity and about 81% specificity.

Trimming pared 0 bases from V and 8 bases from J, leaving 11 bases between. The CDR3 is made up of 15 amino acids. The germline V gene encodes CDR1 MNHEY and CDR2 SVGAGI. The diagnostic workup employed clinical symptoms, serum thyroxine, TRAb, thyroid ultrasound and orbital computed tomography. PBMCs stemmed from 9 to 10 ml of fresh peripheral blood. Sequencing was done on a sample of peripheral blood. The chain joins TRBV6-5 to TRBJ1-6; weak D call: TRBD1 (6 bases). This TCR came from an adult man with Graves' ophthalmopathy. DNA of the CDR3: TGTGCCAGCAGTTACTCGAGTGACAGGTATTCACCCCTCCACTTT. Translated: CASSYSSDRYSPLHF.